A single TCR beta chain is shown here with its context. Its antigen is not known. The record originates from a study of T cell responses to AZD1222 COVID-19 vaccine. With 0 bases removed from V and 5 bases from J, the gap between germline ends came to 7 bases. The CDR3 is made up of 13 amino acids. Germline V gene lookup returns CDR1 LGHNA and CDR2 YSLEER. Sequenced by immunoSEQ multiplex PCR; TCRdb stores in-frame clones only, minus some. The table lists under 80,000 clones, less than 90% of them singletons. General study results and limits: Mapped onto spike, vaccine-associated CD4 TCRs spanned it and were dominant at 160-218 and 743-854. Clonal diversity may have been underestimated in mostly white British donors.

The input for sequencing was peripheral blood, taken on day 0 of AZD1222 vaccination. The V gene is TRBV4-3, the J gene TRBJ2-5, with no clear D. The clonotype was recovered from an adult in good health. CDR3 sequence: CASSQERYETQYF. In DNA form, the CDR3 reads TGCGCCAGCAGCCAAGAAAGGTACGAGACCCAGTACTTC.